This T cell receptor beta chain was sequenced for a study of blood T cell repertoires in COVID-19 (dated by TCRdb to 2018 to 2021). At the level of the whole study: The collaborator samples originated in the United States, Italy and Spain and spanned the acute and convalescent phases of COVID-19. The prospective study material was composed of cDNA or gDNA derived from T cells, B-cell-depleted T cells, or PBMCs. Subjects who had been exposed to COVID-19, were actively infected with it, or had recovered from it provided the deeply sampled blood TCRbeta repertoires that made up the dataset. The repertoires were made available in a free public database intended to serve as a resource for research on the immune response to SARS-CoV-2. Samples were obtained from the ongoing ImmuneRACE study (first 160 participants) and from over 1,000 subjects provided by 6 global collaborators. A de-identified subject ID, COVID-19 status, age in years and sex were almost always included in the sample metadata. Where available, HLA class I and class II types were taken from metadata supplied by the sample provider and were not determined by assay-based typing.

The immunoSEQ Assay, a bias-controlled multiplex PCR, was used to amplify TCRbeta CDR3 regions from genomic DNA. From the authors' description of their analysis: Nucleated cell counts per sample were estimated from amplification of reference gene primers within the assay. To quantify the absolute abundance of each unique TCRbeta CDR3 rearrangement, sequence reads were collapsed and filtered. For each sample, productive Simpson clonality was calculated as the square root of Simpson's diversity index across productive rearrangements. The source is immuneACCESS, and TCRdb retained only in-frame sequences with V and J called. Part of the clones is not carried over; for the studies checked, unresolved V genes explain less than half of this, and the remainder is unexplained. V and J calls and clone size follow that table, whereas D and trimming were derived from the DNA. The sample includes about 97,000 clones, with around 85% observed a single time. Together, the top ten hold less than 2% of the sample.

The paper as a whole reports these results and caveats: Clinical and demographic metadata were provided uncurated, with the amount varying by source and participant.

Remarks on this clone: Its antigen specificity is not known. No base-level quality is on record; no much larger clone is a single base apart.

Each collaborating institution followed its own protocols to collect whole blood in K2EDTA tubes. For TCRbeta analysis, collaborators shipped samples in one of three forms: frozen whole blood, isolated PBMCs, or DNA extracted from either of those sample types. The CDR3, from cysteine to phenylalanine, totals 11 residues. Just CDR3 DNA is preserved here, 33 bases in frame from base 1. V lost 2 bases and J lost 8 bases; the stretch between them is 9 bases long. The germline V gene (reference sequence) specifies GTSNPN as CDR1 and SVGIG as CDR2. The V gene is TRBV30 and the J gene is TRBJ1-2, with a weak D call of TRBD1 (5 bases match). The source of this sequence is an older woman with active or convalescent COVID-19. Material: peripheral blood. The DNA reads TGTGCCTGGAGTACCGGGGGAGGCTACACCTTC. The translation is CAWSTGGGYTF.